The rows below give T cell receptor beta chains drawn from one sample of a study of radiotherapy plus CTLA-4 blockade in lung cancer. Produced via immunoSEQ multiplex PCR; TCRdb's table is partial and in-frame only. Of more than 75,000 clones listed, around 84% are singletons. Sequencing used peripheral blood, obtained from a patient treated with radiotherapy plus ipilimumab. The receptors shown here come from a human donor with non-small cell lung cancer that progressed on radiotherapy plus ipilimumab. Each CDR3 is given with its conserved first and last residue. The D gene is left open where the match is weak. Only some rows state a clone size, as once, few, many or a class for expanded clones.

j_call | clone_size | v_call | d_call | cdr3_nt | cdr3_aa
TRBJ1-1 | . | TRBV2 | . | TGTGCCAGCAATAGAGAAGGGGAGCGGACTGAAGCTTTCTTT | CASNREGERTEAFF
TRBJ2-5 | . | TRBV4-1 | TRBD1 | TGCGCCAGCAGCCAAGACGAGGGGGCTTTACAAGAGACCCAGTACTTC | CASSQDEGALQETQYF
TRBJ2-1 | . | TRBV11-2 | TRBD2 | TGTGCCAGCAGCCGGACTAGCGGCCTCTCCTACAATGAGCAGTTCTTC | CASSRTSGLSYNEQFF
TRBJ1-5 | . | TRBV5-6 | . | TGTGCCAGCAGCCAGGGCGCCGGGGCCGAAGGTCAGCCCCAGCATTTT | CASSQGAGAEGQPQHF
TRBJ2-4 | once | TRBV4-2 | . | TGTGCCAGCAGCCAAGGCCAAAGTGGAAGCGTTCGGAACATTCAGTACTTC | CASSQGQSGSVRNIQYF
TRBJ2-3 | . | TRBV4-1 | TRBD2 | TGCGCCAGCAGCCCCATAGCGGGAGGGCCAACAGATACGCAGTATTTT | CASSPIAGGPTDTQYF
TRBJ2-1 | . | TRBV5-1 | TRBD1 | TGCGCCAGCAGCCTGGACAGGTTCGATGAGCAGTTCTTC | CASSLDRFDEQFF
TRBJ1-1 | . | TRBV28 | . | TGTGCCAGCAGTTTATTGGCAGGGGTGGCCACTGAAGCTTTCTTT | CASSLLAGVATEAFF
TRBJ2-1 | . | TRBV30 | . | TGTGCCTGGAGTTTATCGTCCGAGCAGTTCTTC | CAWSLSSEQFF
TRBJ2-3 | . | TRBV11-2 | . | TGTGCCAGCAGCTTATACGGGATAGGAGCCACAGATACGCAGTATTTT | CASSLYGIGATDTQYF
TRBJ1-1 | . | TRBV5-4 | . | TGTGCCAGCAGCTTGGCCCCCTCAGGGACAACTGAAGCTTTCTTT | CASSLAPSGTTEAFF
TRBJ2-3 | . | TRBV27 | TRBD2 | TGTGCCAGCACCCCGATAGCGGGAGGGAGCACAGATACGCAGTATTTT | CASTPIAGGSTDTQYF
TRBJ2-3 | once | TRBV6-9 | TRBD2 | TGTGCCAGCAGTTACGGGGGGGCTGGAGGAGATACGCAGTATTTT | CASSYGGAGGDTQYF
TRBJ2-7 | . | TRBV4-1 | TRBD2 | TGCGCCAGCAGCATACTAGCGGGGGGCTACGAGCAGTACTTC | CASSILAGGYEQYF
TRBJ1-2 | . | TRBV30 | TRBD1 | TGTGCCTGGAGTCGGACAGGGCTACTCTATGGCTACACCTTC | CAWSRTGLLYGYTF
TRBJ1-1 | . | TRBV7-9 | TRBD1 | TGTGCCAGCAGCCCCGGGACAGGGTGGAACACTGAAGCTTTCTTT | CASSPGTGWNTEAFF
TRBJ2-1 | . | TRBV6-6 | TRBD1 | TGTGCCAGCAGTTACTTGGACAGGGGGCGCAATGAGCAGTTCTTC | CASSYLDRGRNEQFF
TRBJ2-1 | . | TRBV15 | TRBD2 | TGTGCCACCAGCAGAGTGGGCGGGAGGGCCTACAATGAGCAGTTCTTC | CATSRVGGRAYNEQFF
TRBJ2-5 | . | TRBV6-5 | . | TGTGCCAGCACCGACACGACTAGTGGAAAAGAGACCCAGTACTTC | CASTDTTSGKETQYF
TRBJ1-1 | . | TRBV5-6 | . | TGTGCCAGCAGCCTCGACGGAGGTTTATATGAAGCTTTCTTT | CASSLDGGLYEAFF
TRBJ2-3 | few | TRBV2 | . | TGTGCCAGCAGTGAAGGGTCTAGCGTAGGGGCAGATACGCAGTATTTT | CASSEGSSVGADTQYF
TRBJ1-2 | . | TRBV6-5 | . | TGTGCCAGCAGGGAACAGGGAGGAAAGTTCTATGGCTACACCTTC | CASREQGGKFYGYTF
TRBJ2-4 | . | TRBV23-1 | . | TGCGCCAGCAGTCAGGTGGGTCTAGCCAAAAACATTCAGTACTTC | CASSQVGLAKNIQYF
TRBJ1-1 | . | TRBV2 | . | TGTGCCAGCAGAGGACAGCGGAGACGGGCTCTGAACACTGAAGCTTTCTTT | CASRGQRRRALNTEAFF
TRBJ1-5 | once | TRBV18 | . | TGTGCCAGCTCACCAGCCAGGGACGGGGGCCAGCCCCAGCATTTT | CASSPARDGGQPQHF
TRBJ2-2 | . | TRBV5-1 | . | TGCGCCAGCAGCTTGGGACAGGTTAACACCGGGGAGCTGTTTTTT | CASSLGQVNTGELFF
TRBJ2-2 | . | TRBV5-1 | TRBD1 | TGCGCCAGCAGCTACAGGACAGGGGGCGTCACCGGGGAGCTGTTTTTT | CASSYRTGGVTGELFF
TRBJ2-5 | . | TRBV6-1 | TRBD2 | TGTGCCAGCGGCCTCATCGCGGGAGGAGAAGAGACCCAGTACTTC | CASGLIAGGEETQYF
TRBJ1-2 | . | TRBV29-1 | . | TGCAGCGCCTGGTCGAACTATGGCTACACCTTC | CSAWSNYGYTF
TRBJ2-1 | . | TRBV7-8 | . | TGTGCCAGCAGCTTATTGAACAATGAGCAGTTCTTC | CASSLLNNEQFF
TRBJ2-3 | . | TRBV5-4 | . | TGTGCCAGCAGCTTGACCGGGTCCGGAGATACGCAGTATTTT | CASSLTGSGDTQYF
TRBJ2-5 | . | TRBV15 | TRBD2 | TGTGCCACCAGCAGAGATAGCGGGAGGGCACTAGAGACCCAGTACTTC | CATSRDSGRALETQYF
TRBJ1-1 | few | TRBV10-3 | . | TGTGCCATCAGTGAGTCGTCACAGCTAGAGGCTTTCTTT | CAISESSQLEAFF
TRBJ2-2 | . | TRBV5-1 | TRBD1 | TGCGCCAGCAGCTTGAGTTTCGGCAGGGGGCAAGGGGCGAACACCGGGGAGCTGTTTTTT | CASSLSFGRGQGANTGELFF
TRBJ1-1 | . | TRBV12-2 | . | TGTGCAAGTCGCCCCATCCGGACAGCCTTGAACACTGAAGCTTTCTTT | CASRPIRTALNTEAFF
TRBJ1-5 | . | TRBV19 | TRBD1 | TGTGCCAGTGGAACATTAGACAGGGGGCGAAATCAGCCCCAGCATTTT | CASGTLDRGRNQPQHF
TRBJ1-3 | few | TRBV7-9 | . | TGTGCCAGCAGCTCCCCACCAGACACCATCTCTGGAAACACCATATATTTT | CASSSPPDTISGNTIYF
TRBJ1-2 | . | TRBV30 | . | TGTGCCTGGACCACCATTGGGCGCGGTGGCTACACCTTC | CAWTTIGRGGYTF
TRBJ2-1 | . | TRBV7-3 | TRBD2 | TGTGCCAGCAGCTTAGCTAGCGGCAATGAGCAGTTCTTC | CASSLASGNEQFF
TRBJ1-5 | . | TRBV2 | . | TGTGCCAGCAGTGAAACCGGTGGGGGGACGGGAGAGCCCCAGCATTTT | CASSETGGGTGEPQHF
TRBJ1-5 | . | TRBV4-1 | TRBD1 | TGCGCCAGCAGCCAAGATCCCGGGACAGGGATGGGGGACCAGCCCCAGCATTTT | CASSQDPGTGMGDQPQHF
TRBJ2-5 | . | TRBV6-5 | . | TGTGCCAGCAGTCCCGAGACAACGGCGACCCAGTACTTC | CASSPETTATQYF